This paragraph reports one T cell receptor (beta chain). The antigen is not known. UMIs that included a 6-nucleotide sample barcode were added by template switching, which took place during cDNA synthesis. TCRdb reanalyzed the 5' RACE reads and collapses them to one entry per CDR3 protein, without DNA. Its table lists around 190,000 distinct CDR3 sequences. These data are taken from a study of monozygotic twins with inflammatory bowel disease. Whole-study results and caveats: TCRbeta diversity (inverse Simpson) was lower in IBD patients than in healthy co-twins.

This CDR3 is 14 amino acids long. The germline V gene has CDR1 MGHRA and CDR2 YSYEKL. The source is a human donor with ulcerative colitis or Crohn's disease, or a healthy co-twin of an affected twin (not recorded which). Sequencing used blood. V gene TRBV4-1 combines with J gene TRBJ2-1. The CDR3 sequence is CASSQGLRGNEQFF.